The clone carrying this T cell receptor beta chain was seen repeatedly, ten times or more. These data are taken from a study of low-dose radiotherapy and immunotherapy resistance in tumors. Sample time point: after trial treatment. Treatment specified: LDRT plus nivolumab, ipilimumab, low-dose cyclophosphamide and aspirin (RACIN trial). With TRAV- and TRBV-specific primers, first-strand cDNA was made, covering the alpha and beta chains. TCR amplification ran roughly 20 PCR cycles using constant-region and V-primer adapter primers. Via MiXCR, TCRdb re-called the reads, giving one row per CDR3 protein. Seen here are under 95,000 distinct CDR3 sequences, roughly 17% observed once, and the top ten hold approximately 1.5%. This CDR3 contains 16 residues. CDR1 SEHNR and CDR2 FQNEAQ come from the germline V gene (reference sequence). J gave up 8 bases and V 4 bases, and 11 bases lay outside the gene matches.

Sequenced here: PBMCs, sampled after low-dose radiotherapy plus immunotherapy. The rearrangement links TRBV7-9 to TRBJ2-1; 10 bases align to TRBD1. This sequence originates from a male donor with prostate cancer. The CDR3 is CASSSRQGAGVDEQFF. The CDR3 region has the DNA TGTGCCAGCAGCTCAAGACAGGGGGCTGGCGTGGATGAGCAGTTCTTC.